Given below is one TCR beta chain in context. Its target is not known. Profiled with immunoSEQ multiplex PCR; TCRdb holds only in-frame clones, not every one. The profile shows some 120,000 clones, about 90% of them singletons. The sample originates from a study of T cell responses to AZD1222 COVID-19 vaccine. Study-wide points: Epitopes outside B.1.351 and B.1.1.7 mutated regions reportedly drew nearly half of spike TCRs.

The source is an adult in good health. The sample here was peripheral blood, taken on day 0 of AZD1222 vaccination.

The CDR3: CASSQLLAGTNTGELFF. CDR3 coding DNA: TGCGCCAGCAGCCAATTACTAGCGGGGACGAACACCGGGGAGCTGTTTTTT. The V and J genes are TRBV4-1 and TRBJ2-2, with 10 bases lining up with TRBD2. The V and J ends lost 2 bases and 0 bases, in that order; junction bases with no gene match: 3. CDR3 size: 17 residues. The germline V gene has CDR1 MGHRA and CDR2 YSYEKL.